One and the same sample provided the 22 T cell receptor beta chains below, sequenced in a study of blood T cell repertoires in COVID-19. Sequencing was performed with immunoSEQ multiplex PCR; in TCRdb, only in-frame clones are kept and a portion is missing. The table includes some 190,000 clones, around 80% detected once. The sequenced sample consisted of peripheral blood. Every receptor here comes from a human donor in a cohort sampled during active COVID-19.

The V call is TRBV3-1 (or the pseudogene TRBV3-2), the J call TRBJ2-7; D gene ambiguous. Trimming left V 4 bases short and J 0 bases short, with 10 bases between. Germline V lookup: CDR1 LGHDT, CDR2 YNNKEL (reference sequence). CDR3 length: 14 residues. CDR3 DNA sequence: TGTGCCAGCAGCCTCTCGACACCCTCCTACGAGCAGTACTTC. It encodes CASSLSTPSYEQYF.

The CDR3 DNA follows: TGTGCCAGCAGCCCTGGGACTAGTTCTGGGGCGCAGTATTTT. Its protein is CASSPGTSSGAQYF. The rearrangement uses TRBV7-8 and TRBJ2-3, with 8 positions matching TRBD2. CDR1 is SGHVS and CDR2 is FQNEAQ in the germline V gene. This CDR3 contains 14 residues. J gave up 10 bases and V 5 bases, and 11 bases lay outside the gene matches.

This rearrangement joins TRBV12-3 or TRBV12-4 to TRBJ1-2, with a weak D call TRBD1 (5 bases). The CDR3 covers 13 residues. V was cut by 1 base and J by 5 bases, with 8 bases left in between. The CDR3 reads CASSLVRGYGYTF. The CDR3 nucleotides read TGTGCCAGCAGTTTAGTCCGGGGGTATGGCTACACCTTC.

This clone showed up just a few times. The CDR3 DNA reads as TGTGCCAGCAGCTTAGTATCAGGGATGGAGACCCAGTACTTC. Translating it yields CASSLVSGMETQYF. The J gene is TRBJ2-5, the V gene TRBV7-9, with a possible D match to TRBD1 (5 bases). Germline assignment: CDR1 SEHNR and CDR2 FQNEAQ (reference sequence). Trimming pared 1 base from V and 5 bases from J, leaving 11 bases between. This CDR3 region has 14 residues.

This chain links TRBV12-1 with TRBJ1-6. TRBV12-1 is designated a pseudogene. This CDR3 contains 19 residues. The CDR3 DNA reads TGTGCCAGCAGCTTTCCGGGAGGAAGGGTGTTCTCCTATAATTCACCCCTCCACTTT. Amino acids: CASSFPGGRVFSYNSPLHF.

V usage is TRBV6-2 or TRBV6-3 and J usage is TRBJ1-1; weak D call: TRBD1 (6 bases). Germline CDR1 MNHEY, CDR2 SVGEGT. The V gene lost 2 bases and the J gene lost 2 bases, with 12 bases spanning the gap. CDR3 length: 15 amino acids. The CDR3 DNA sequence: TGTGCCAGCAGTTACGAGGGACACTTAAACACTGAAGCTTTCTTT. It yields the protein CASSYEGHLNTEAFF.

This clone has a handful of counts. The chain joins TRBV6-2 or TRBV6-3 to TRBJ1-1; D is uncertain. This CDR3 comprises 14 residues. Trimming took 4 bases from V and 5 from J, leaving 14 bases between them. Germline CDR1 reads MNHEY; CDR2 reads SVGEGT. Written as DNA, the CDR3 is TGTGCCAGCAGTTTGTGGGTCTCGGGGACTGAAGCTTTCTTT. Translating gives CASSLWVSGTEAFF.

V is TRBV5-1 and J is TRBJ1-1; TRBD1 might be the D (6 bases). This CDR3 comprises 13 residues. Trimming removed 8 bases from V and 1 base from J, with 12 bases in between. From germline, CDR1 is SGHRS and CDR2 YFSETQ. This CDR3 reads CASVGQPNTEAFF. The CDR3 DNA sequence: TGCGCCAGTGTGGGACAACCGAACACTGAAGCTTTCTTT.

In this sample, this clone turned up a few times. The CDR3 nucleotides are TGTGCCAGCAGCCAAGTTAGTAGCTCCTACAATGAGCAGTTCTTC. Its protein product is CASSQVSSSYNEQFF. This chain connects TRBV3-1 (or the pseudogene TRBV3-2) to TRBJ2-1; D unclear. CDR3 length: 15 amino acids. V lost 1 base and J 0 bases, leaving 7 bases between the germline ends. Germline V gene sequence: CDR1 LGHDT, CDR2 YNNKEL (reference sequence).

This clone was detected only once. The V call is TRBV11-2, the J call TRBJ1-5; D is unclear. Per the germline V gene, CDR1 is SGHAT and CDR2 is FQNNGV. V lost 4 bases and J 3 bases, leaving 7 bases between the germline ends. This CDR3 spans 13 amino acids. The CDR3 bases are TGTGCCAGCAGCTCGGACTACAATCAGCCCCAGCATTTT. This sequence encodes CASSSDYNQPQHF.

V is TRBV28 and J is TRBJ2-1, with TRBD2 matching over 10 bases. Germline V gene lookup returns CDR1 MDHEN and CDR2 SYDVKM. The CDR3 sequence is 16 residues long. The trim removed 3 bases at V and 8 bases at J, leaving 10 bases unmatched. The CDR3 loop is CASSFPSGSARYEQFF. The CDR3, as DNA: TGTGCCAGCAGTTTTCCTAGCGGGAGCGCGAGATATGAGCAGTTCTTC.

This chain joins TRBV30 and TRBJ1-5; 7 bases match TRBD1. Germline V gene lookup returns CDR1 GTSNPN and CDR2 SVGIG (reference sequence). V dropped 1 base and J dropped 7; count of bases not matched to a gene: 13. This CDR3 contains 16 residues. CDR3 DNA: TGTGCCTGGAGTGATAAGACAGGGTACGGGCGGCAGCCCCAGCATTTT. The encoded protein is CAWSDKTGYGRQPQHF. Full variable domain (rest looked up from reference TRBV30 and TRBJ1-5): SQTIHQWPATLVQPVGSPLSLECTVEGTSNPNLYWYRQAAGRGLQLLFYSVGIGQISSEVPQNLSASRPQDRQFILSSKKLLLSDSGFYLCAWSDKTGYGRQPQHFGDGTRLSIL.

This chain connects TRBV25-1 to TRBJ1-3; the D is unclear. This CDR3 region has 17 residues. Trimming removed 1 base from V and 0 bases from J, with 13 bases in between. The germline V gene encodes CDR1 MGHDK and CDR2 SYGVNS. As DNA, the CDR3 is TGTGCCAGCAGTGAATCGAGACATCAGAGCTCTGGAAACACCATATATTTT. This gives the protein CASSESRHQSSGNTIYF.

The chain combines TRBV19 with TRBJ2-3; 9 bases match TRBD2. The CDR3 has 16 amino acids. With 6 bases clipped from V and 1 base from J, the junction kept 8 bases outside the gene matches. The germline V gene encodes CDR1 LNHDA and CDR2 SQIVND (reference sequence). This CDR3 reads CASSNSGGPRTDTQYF. The CDR3 DNA reads TGTGCCAGTAGCAATAGCGGGGGCCCTCGCACAGATACGCAGTATTTT.

The V call is TRBV30, the J call TRBJ1-5, with D tentatively TRBD1 (5 bases). The CDR3 runs to 14 residues. Trimming took off 0 bases at V and 4 bases at J, with 10 bases between the two ends. Germline CDR1 GTSNPN, CDR2 SVGIG (reference sequence). CDR3 in DNA: TGTGCCTGGAGTGTAGGTCGGACAAATCAGCCCCAGCATTTT. Protein product: CAWSVGRTNQPQHF.

J is TRBJ2-1 and V is TRBV30; TRBD2 matches at 9 bases. The CDR3 spans 15 residues. Germline assignment: CDR1 GTSNPN and CDR2 SVGIG (reference sequence). Trimming at V came to 2 bases and at J to 7 bases, leaving 9 bases not matched to a gene. CDR3 amino acids: CAWSRRTSGSNEQFF. In DNA, the CDR3 is TGTGCCTGGAGTAGAAGAACTAGCGGGTCTAATGAGCAGTTCTTC.

This chain joins TRBV10-3 and TRBJ2-3, with 15 positions matching TRBD2. V shed 2 bases and J 6 bases; nucleotides not matched to a gene: 3. Germline assignment: CDR1 ENHRY and CDR2 SYGVKD. There are 16 residues in the CDR3. The CDR3 sequence is CAISETGTSGGDTQYF. CDR3 DNA sequence: TGTGCCATCAGTGAGACAGGGACTAGCGGGGGGGATACGCAGTATTTT.

This chain connects TRBV5-1 to TRBJ2-3; maybe TRBD1 (5 bases). The CDR3 totals 16 residues. With 1 base removed from V and 0 bases from J, the gap between germline ends came to 12 bases. Per germline, CDR1 SGHRS and CDR2 YFSETQ. CDR3 in amino acids: CASSLSQASSTDTQYF. CDR3 coding DNA: TGCGCCAGCAGCTTGTCACAGGCCTCTAGCACAGATACGCAGTATTTT.

This chain connects TRBV7-9 to TRBJ1-1; perhaps TRBD1 as D (5 bases). The CDR3 runs 15 residues. CDR1 and CDR2 (germline): SEHNR, FQNEAQ (reference sequence). Trimming stripped 5 bases from V and 0 bases from J, with 13 bases between. The CDR3, as DNA: TGTGCCAGCAGCACATCAGGGATCATGAACACTGAAGCTTTCTTT. This sequence encodes CASSTSGIMNTEAFF.

This clone was counted a few times. The chain joins TRBV19 to TRBJ1-6; 7 bases fit TRBD1. V lost 5 bases to trimming and J lost 7 bases; unmatched junction nucleotides: 8. CDR1 and CDR2 from the germline V gene are LNHDA and SQIVND (reference sequence). This CDR3 spans 15 amino acids. CDR3 in DNA: TGTGCCAGTAGTCCCCCAGGGGGATCAAATTCACCCCTCCACTTT. This encodes CASSPPGGSNSPLHF. The variable domain in full, completed from reference TRBV19 and TRBJ1-6, reads DGGITQSPKYLFRKEGQNVTLSCEQNLNHDAMYWYRQDPGQGLRLIYYSQIVNDFQKGDIAEGYSVSREKKESFPLTVTSAQKNPTAFYLCASSPPGGSNSPLHFGNGTRLTVT.

V usage is TRBV27 and J usage is TRBJ1-2, with 7 bases fitting TRBD1. The CDR3 has 13 amino acids. The ends lost 0 bases at V and 8 bases at J; junction bases unmatched: 3. Germline CDR1 and CDR2: MNHEY and SMNVEV (reference sequence). In DNA form, the CDR3 reads TGTGCCAGCAGTTTATCCCCAGGGGGGGGCTACACCTTC. It translates to CASSLSPGGGYTF.

This clone was seen a few times. The J gene is TRBJ2-2, the V gene TRBV3-1 (or the pseudogene TRBV3-2); D possibly corresponds to TRBD1 (6 bases). This CDR3 has 14 residues. Germline loops: CDR1 LGHDT, CDR2 YNNKEL (reference sequence). With 1 base removed from V and 6 bases from J, the gap between germline ends came to 9 bases. CDR3 nucleotides: TGTGCCAGCAGCCAAGGGGGGCGAGCCGGGGAGCTGTTTTTT. This encodes CASSQGGRAGELFF.